Presented here are 20 T cell receptor beta chains from one specimen sequenced in a study of blood T cell repertoires in COVID-19. Clones were read by immunoSEQ multiplex PCR, and TCRdb kept only the in-frame ones, dropping some. The sample has 30,000 to 40,000 clones; 80% to 90% are singletons. Sequencing was carried out using peripheral blood. These receptors were taken from a woman at least 80 years old with active or convalescent COVID-19.

The chain employs TRBV3-1 (or the pseudogene TRBV3-2) and TRBJ2-2; 14 bases match TRBD2. The CDR3 spans 16 residues. Losses at the gene ends were 4 bases for V and 6 bases for J; bases not matched to a gene: 4. Germline CDR1 is LGHDT and CDR2 is YNNKEL (reference sequence). The CDR3 DNA reads as TGTGCCAGCAGCCGCGGGACTAGCGGGAGCGCCGGGGAGCTGTTTTTT. It codes for CASSRGTSGSAGELFF.

This chain joins TRBV3-1 (or the pseudogene TRBV3-2) and TRBJ2-2; D call uncertain. V gave up 4 bases and J gave up 7 bases, with 10 bases separating them. Germline CDR1 reads LGHDT; CDR2 reads YNNKEL (reference sequence). This CDR3 contains 13 residues. This chain's CDR3 is CASSPPFRGELFF. As DNA, the CDR3 is TGTGCCAGCAGCCCCCCCTTCCGCGGGGAGCTGTTTTTT.

The rearrangement links TRBV5-8 to TRBJ1-5; D is unresolved. Germline lookup yields CDR1 SGHTS and CDR2 YDEGEE. The CDR3 is 15 amino acids. Trimming took 0 bases from V and 2 from J, leaving 9 bases between them. In nucleotides, the CDR3 is TGTGCCAGCAGCTTGGCCGGTCGAGGCAATCAGCCCCAGCATTTT. Translating gives CASSLAGRGNQPQHF.

V gene TRBV5-8 combines with J gene TRBJ2-1; TRBD2 matches 8 bases. J gave up 7 bases and V 4 bases, and 16 bases lay outside the gene matches. CDR1 and CDR2 from the germline V gene are SGHTS and YDEGEE. This CDR3 contains 17 residues. CDR3 region: CASSIHRGLGGGNEQFF. The CDR3 region has the DNA TGTGCCAGCAGCATACATAGGGGACTAGGCGGGGGTAATGAGCAGTTCTTC. Based on the CDR3 plus reference TRBV5-8 and TRBJ2-1, the full variable domain is EAGVTQSPTHLIKTRGQQATLRCSPISGHTSVYWYQQALGLGLQFLLWYDEGEERNRGNFPPRFSGRQFPNYSSELNVNALELEDSALYLCASSIHRGLGGGNEQFFGPGTRLTVL.

V is TRBV7-8 and J is TRBJ1-4; 9 bases are a match to TRBD1. V shed 5 bases, J shed 8 bases, and the junction held 18 bases outside the gene matches. Germline CDR1 reads SGHVS; CDR2 reads FQNEAQ. This CDR3 is built from 18 residues. The CDR3 is CASSQISRTGEGREKLFF. The CDR3 DNA follows: TGTGCCAGCAGCCAAATTAGCAGGACAGGGGAGGGCCGGGAAAAACTGTTTTTT.

This clone was detected only once. The chain recombines TRBV7-3 with TRBJ2-3; D ambiguous. This CDR3 comprises 16 residues. Germline lookup yields CDR1 SGHTA and CDR2 FQGTGA. V dropped 5 bases and J dropped 0 bases, with 15 bases sitting between them. CDR3: CASSRLGATSTDTQYF. In DNA, the CDR3 is TGTGCCAGCAGCCGTTTAGGAGCGACTAGCACAGATACGCAGTATTTT.

V is TRBV20-1 and J is TRBJ1-1, with D unclear. Germline V gene data show CDR1 as DFQATT and CDR2 as SNEGSKA (reference sequence). With 3 bases removed from V and 1 base from J, the gap between germline ends came to 18 bases. This CDR3 is 16 amino acids long. The CDR3 is CSASGYYEVRNTEAFF. CDR3 in DNA: TGCAGTGCTAGTGGCTATTACGAGGTTAGGAACACTGAAGCTTTCTTT.

The V gene is TRBV28, the J gene TRBJ2-1; 13 nucleotides agree with TRBD2. In germline, CDR1 is MDHEN, CDR2 SYDVKM. The V segment lost 6 bases and the J segment 8 bases; nucleotides outside the gene matches: 10. The CDR3 length is 16 residues. In DNA, the CDR3 is TGTGCCAGCAGCCCGAGGACTAGCGGGAGCCTCCATGAGCAGTTCTTC. Translated, it gives CASSPRTSGSLHEQFF. Supplemented by reference TRBV28 and TRBJ2-1, the full variable domain reads DVKVTQSSRYLVKRTGEKVFLECVQDMDHENMFWYRQDPGLGLRLIYFSYDVKMKEKGDIPEGYSVSREKKERFSLILESASTNQTSMYLCASSPRTSGSLHEQFFGPGTRLTVL.

The J gene is TRBJ2-5, the V gene TRBV29-1; possibly TRBD2 for D (6 bases). The length of the CDR3 is 12 residues. CDR1 is SQVTM and CDR2 is ANQGSEA in the germline V gene. Deletions cut 7 bases from V and 1 base from J, with 10 bases between. Here the CDR3 reads CSGDFAQETQYF. In DNA, the CDR3 is TGCAGCGGGGACTTTGCCCAAGAGACCCAGTACTTC.

The V call is TRBV11-3, the J call TRBJ2-5; 8 nucleotides line up with TRBD2. The CDR3 consists of 16 residues. Germline CDR1 reads SGHNT; CDR2 reads YENEEA. Losses at the gene ends were 0 bases for V and 4 bases for J; bases not matched to a gene: 7. The CDR3 coding sequence is TGTGCCAGCAGCTTAGAGGCGGGGGGTGGCCGAGAGACCCAGTACTTC. Protein product: CASSLEAGGGRETQYF.

The table lists this clone with a count of one. The junction and the germline gene differ at one end; a read error may be behind it. This sequence joins TRBV10-3 and TRBJ1-5, with 8 nucleotides matching TRBD1. Germline V gives CDR1 ENHRY, CDR2 SYGVKD. This CDR3 contains 14 residues. CDR3 coding DNA: TGTGCCAGCAGTTGGACAGGGTCTGATCAGCCCCAGCATTTT. This encodes CASSWTGSDQPQHF.

CDR3 region: CASAGGDRRDLYNEKLFF. CDR3 nucleotide sequence: TGTGCCAGCGCCGGCGGGGACAGGCGAGACCTATATAATGAAAAACTGTTTTTT. The genes are TRBV6-4 and TRBJ1-4, with 8 bases fitting TRBD1. There are 18 residues in the CDR3. With V trimmed by 8 bases and J by 4 bases, 18 bases remained unmatched. CDR1 is MRHNA, CDR2 SNTAGT, per germline.

The chain links TRBV20-1 to TRBJ1-5; D uncertain. This CDR3 is 12 amino acids long. Trimming removed 3 bases from V and 4 bases from J, with 7 bases in between. CDR1 DFQATT and CDR2 SNEGSKA come from the germline V gene (reference sequence). CDR3 amino acids: CSASPGNQPQHF. Written as DNA, the CDR3 is TGCAGTGCTAGTCCGGGTAATCAGCCCCAGCATTTT.

The V call is TRBV6-1, the J call TRBJ1-3; weak D call: TRBD1 (6 bases). Trimming shortened V by 1 base and J by 8 bases, and 15 bases separated the two germline ends. From germline, CDR1 is MNHNS and CDR2 SASEGT. There are 15 residues in the CDR3. CDR3 amino acids: CASSEVMSRGDTIYF. The CDR3 DNA sequence: TGTGCCAGCAGTGAAGTGATGTCCAGGGGAGACACCATATATTTT.

The genes are TRBV7-2 and TRBJ2-2, with a tentative D call TRBD2 (5 bases). From germline, CDR1 is SGHTA and CDR2 FQGNSA. CDR3 length: 17 residues. V was cut by 4 bases and J by 0 bases, with 15 bases left in between. The CDR3 sequence: CASSSGSRGTNTGELFF. In DNA, the CDR3 is TGTGCCAGCAGCTCGGGAAGTCGGGGAACGAACACCGGGGAGCTGTTTTTT.

The CDR3 spells CSASPGTQGYNSPLHF. CDR3 nucleotides: TGCAGTGCTAGTCCCGGGACACAAGGCTATAATTCACCCCTCCACTTT. The gene calls are TRBV20-1 and TRBJ1-6, with TRBD1 as a possible D gene (6 bases). In germline, CDR1 is DFQATT, CDR2 SNEGSKA (reference sequence). The length of the CDR3 is 16 residues. V lost 3 bases to trimming and J lost 3 bases, with 15 bases between them.

This clone was seen just once. The chain has TRBV29-1 and TRBJ2-2; D might be TRBD2 (6 bases). The V end lost 5 bases, the J end lost 2 bases, and 12 bases lay between the germline ends. From germline, CDR1 is SQVTM and CDR2 ANQGSEA. The CDR3 consists of 14 residues. The CDR3 sequence is CSVPGTSNTGELFF. Here the CDR3 DNA reads TGCAGCGTTCCCGGGACTTCCAACACCGGGGAGCTGTTTTTT.

V gene TRBV2 combines with J gene TRBJ2-1; 12 bases are a match to TRBD2. The V gene end was trimmed by 4 bases and the J gene end by 8 bases; junction bases not matched to a gene: 12. The CDR3 length is 17 residues. CDR1 is SNHLY, CDR2 FYNNEI, per germline. This chain's CDR3 is CASSGSLAGGPWDEQFF. CDR3 nucleotides: TGTGCCAGCAGTGGGTCGCTAGCGGGGGGGCCGTGGGATGAGCAGTTCTTC. Drawing the rest from reference TRBV2 and TRBJ2-1, the complete variable domain is EPEVTQTPSHQVTQMGQEVILRCVPISNHLYFYWYRQILGQKVEFLVSFYNNEISEKSEIFDDQFSVERPDGSNFTLKIRSTKLEDSAMYFCASSGSLAGGPWDEQFFGPGTRLTVL.

The CDR3 region has the DNA TGTGCCAGCAGTTTAGGGACAGGGTCCTATGGCTACACCTTC. Translating gives CASSLGTGSYGYTF. The rearrangement uses TRBV27 and TRBJ1-2, with 9 bases aligning to TRBD1. Germline V gene sequence: CDR1 MNHEY, CDR2 SMNVEV (reference sequence). The CDR3 has 14 residues. The trim removed 2 bases at V and 4 bases at J, leaving 2 bases unmatched.

The chain recombines TRBV4-1 with TRBJ2-7; 8 positions agree with TRBD2. Unmatched junction bases numbered 9, after V lost 3 bases and J lost 2 bases. Germline-derived CDR1 and CDR2 are MGHRA and YSYEKL. This CDR3 is 16 amino acids long. The CDR3 spells CASSQLRVAGTYEQYF. CDR3 nucleotide sequence: TGCGCCAGCAGCCAGCTCCGGGTAGCGGGGACCTACGAGCAGTACTTC.